What follows are 29 T cell receptor beta chains derived from one specimen sequenced in a study of Graves' ophthalmopathy and Graves' hyperthyroidism. The TCR beta CDR3 regions underwent amplification from RNA transcripts. The workflow started with a first-round RT-PCR run with HTBI primers and then moved on to a second-round multiplex PCR. Each CDR3 protein gets one entry after TCRdb re-called the multiplex PCR reads with MiXCR. In the table there are about 410,000 distinct CDR3 sequences, 18% of which are singletons. Sequencing used peripheral blood. Receptor source: a woman aged 18-29 years with Graves' ophthalmopathy.

This clonotype has only a few counts. The chain has TRBV24-1 and TRBJ1-2, with TRBD1 matching 9 bases. The CDR3 is 13 amino acids. V was clipped by 7 bases and J by 2 bases; unmatched bases: 1. CDR1 KGHDR and CDR2 SFDVKD come from the germline V gene. Written as DNA, the CDR3 is TGTGCCACCAGGGGGACAGGGAACTATGGCTACACCTTC. Translating it yields CATRGTGNYGYTF.

The sample holds many counts of this clonotype. The rearrangement uses TRBV5-1 and TRBJ1-2, with 8 bases fitting TRBD1. The CDR3 is made up of 15 amino acids. Germline-derived CDR1 and CDR2 are SGHRS and YFSETQ. After removal of 0 bases from V and 6 bases from J, the junction contained 7 bases not matched to a gene. This CDR3 is CASSLDGQGSDGYTF. DNA for the CDR3: TGCGCCAGCAGCTTGGATGGACAGGGATCGGATGGCTACACCTTC.

This clonotype was observed many times. The rearrangement joins TRBV6-1 to TRBJ1-1, with 9 nucleotides matching TRBD1. The J segment lost 3 bases and the V segment lost 6 bases, leaving 5 bases of the junction unmatched. The CDR3 is 14 amino acids. The germline gives CDR1 MNHNS, CDR2 SASEGT. The CDR3 DNA reads as TGTGCCAGCAGGGAGACAGGGGGGGACACTGAAGCTTTCTTT. Protein: CASRETGGDTEAFF.

This clonotype was detected ten times or more. This chain connects TRBV2 to TRBJ2-7, with D tentatively TRBD2 (5 bases). Germline V lookup: CDR1 SNHLY, CDR2 FYNNEI. V was trimmed by 4 bases and J by 6 bases, leaving 16 bases between them. This CDR3 spans 14 amino acids. The CDR3 nucleotides read TGTGCCAGCAGTGTAGAGGGCCAAGCAGCCGAGCAGTACTTC. It is translated as CASSVEGQAAEQYF.

Only one count was recorded for this clonotype. The chain is built from TRBV25-1 and TRBJ1-2, with a weak D call TRBD1 (5 bases). This CDR3 comprises 14 residues. Germline V gene lookup returns CDR1 MGHDK and CDR2 SYGVNS. V lost 1 base and J 4 bases, leaving 10 bases between the germline ends. CDR3 sequence (DNA): TGTGCCAGCAGTGAATCGGGGGATGTCTATGGCTACACCTTC. It yields the protein CASSESGDVYGYTF.

In its sample, this clonotype was seen many times. The V gene is TRBV11-2, the J gene TRBJ2-7; D call uncertain. The CDR3 contains 11 residues. CDR1 SGHAT and CDR2 FQNNGV come from the germline V gene. V lost 8 bases, J lost 3 bases, and 8 bases lay in between. The CDR3 coding sequence is TGTGCCAGCGGACCTCTCTACGAGCAGTACTTC. Translating gives CASGPLYEQYF. The variable domain in full, with the rest retrieved from reference TRBV11-2 and TRBJ2-7, is EAGVAQSPRYKIIEKRQSVAFWCNPISGHATLYWYQQILGQGPKLLIQFQNNGVVDDSQLPKDRFSAERLKGVDSTLKIQPAKLEDSAVYLCASGPLYEQYFGPGTRLTVT.

The table lists this clonotype with many counts. The chain employs TRBV14 and TRBJ2-5; D uncertain. The germline V gene encodes CDR1 SGHDN and CDR2 FVKESK. The CDR3 contains 15 residues. V lost 3 bases, J lost 1 base, and 12 bases lay in between. Written as DNA, the CDR3 is TGTGCCAGCAGCCATGCCGGAGCCGGCCAAGAGACCCAGTACTTC. Protein product: CASSHAGAGQETQYF.

This clonotype was seen only a few times. Possible read error: a much larger clone is one base away. The CDR3 nucleotides read TGCAGCATTGAAAGGTTTAGGGAATGGAACACTGAAGCTTTCTTT. Translated, it gives CSIERFREWNTEAFF. The chain combines TRBV29-1 with TRBJ1-1; D uncertain. The CDR3 totals 15 residues. Germline V gene data show CDR1 as SQVTM and CDR2 as ANQGSEA.

This clonotype was counted many times. The chain couples TRBV6-2 or TRBV6-3 to TRBJ2-4; no definite D call. Germline CDR1 reads MNHEY; CDR2 reads SVGEGT. The CDR3 loop spans 14 amino acids. Trimming stripped 4 bases from V and 9 bases from J, with 16 bases between. The CDR3 reads CASSSSRPWGIQYF. DNA of the CDR3: TGTGCCAGCAGTTCCTCTCGCCCCTGGGGCATTCAGTACTTC.

This clonotype occurred many times. The chain combines TRBV6-2 or TRBV6-3 with TRBJ1-2; D might be TRBD1 (5 bases). The CDR3 covers 13 residues. Germline CDR1 is MNHEY and CDR2 is SVGEGT. Trimming pared 8 bases from V and 4 bases from J, leaving 14 bases between. The CDR3 bases are TGTGCCAGCGGGGCGAGGGTTATCTATGGCTACACCTTC. Amino acid sequence: CASGARVIYGYTF.

This clonotype was seen many times. The chain's CDR3 is CASSADRGRETQYF. The CDR3 bases are TGTGCCAGCAGTGCGGACAGGGGAAGGGAGACCCAGTACTTC. V and J are TRBV27 and TRBJ2-5, with TRBD1 identical over 9 bases. The CDR3 runs 14 residues. The V and J ends lost 5 bases and 5 bases, in that order; junction bases with no gene match: 6. Germline V CDR1 and CDR2: MNHEY, SMNVEV (reference sequence).

This clonotype was seen ten or more times. This chain joins TRBV29-1 and TRBJ1-1; D is unclear. The CDR3 runs 12 residues. CDR1 is SQVTM and CDR2 is ANQGSEA in the germline V gene. The CDR3 here is CSSLTWNTEAFF. As DNA, the CDR3 is TGCAGTTCTCTGACGTGGAACACTGAAGCTTTCTTT.

The chain couples TRBV12-3 or TRBV12-4 to TRBJ1-6; D may be TRBD1 (6 bases). This CDR3 spans 12 amino acids. With 7 bases removed from V and 13 bases from J, the gap between germline ends came to 14 bases. CDR3 sequence reads: CASTPGGLPLHF. In DNA form, the CDR3 reads TGTGCCAGCACCCCTGGGGGGCTTCCCCTCCACTTT.

This chain joins TRBV6-8 and TRBJ2-7, with 8 bases identical to TRBD1. V shed 7 bases and J 2 bases; nucleotides not matched to a gene: 7. Germline V gene sequence: CDR1 MNHGY, CDR2 SAAAGT. The CDR3 length is 14 residues. CDR3 in DNA: TGTGCCAGCATCATGGACAGGGAAGCCTACGAGCAGTACTTC. It yields the protein CASIMDREAYEQYF.

This clonotype was observed a handful of times. V gene TRBV11-2 combines with J gene TRBJ2-2, with D perhaps being TRBD1 or TRBD2 (5 bases each). The CDR3 is 16 residues long. The V end lost 6 bases, the J end lost 5 bases, and 19 bases lay between the germline ends. Germline V gene data show CDR1 as SGHAT and CDR2 as FQNNGV. The CDR3 sequence: CASRGTGYRLTGELFF. The CDR3 DNA follows: TGTGCCAGCAGGGGGACGGGATACCGTCTAACCGGGGAGCTGTTTTTT.

The sample holds many counts of this clonotype. The V call is TRBV28, the J call TRBJ1-5; 10 bases fit TRBD1. V lost 5 bases, J lost 7 bases, and 5 bases stayed unmatched. The CDR3 length is 14 residues. Germline CDR1 is MDHEN and CDR2 is SYDVKM. The CDR3 DNA reads as TGTGCCAGCAGTGTGACAGGGGGCCAACAGCCCCAGCATTTT. Its protein is CASSVTGGQQPQHF.

This clonotype was counted ten times or more. The J gene is TRBJ1-1, the V gene TRBV20-1, with 8 bases that match TRBD1. The germline CDR1 and CDR2 sequences are DFQATT and SNEGSKA (reference sequence). The junction had 11 bases not matched to a gene; V was cut back by 3 bases and J by 11 bases. The CDR3 spans 13 residues. CDR3 nucleotide sequence: TGCAGTGCTAGGGACCGGGACAGGCTGTCTGCTTTCTTT. Its translation: CSARDRDRLSAFF.

Worth noting for this clonotype: A much larger clone is a single base away; this may be a read error. The chain is built from TRBV19 and TRBJ2-7; the match to TRBD2 covers 8 bases. This CDR3 is 14 amino acids long. The germline V gene encodes CDR1 LNHDA and CDR2 SQIVND (reference sequence). The J segment lost 6 bases and the V segment lost 7 bases, leaving 11 bases of the junction unmatched. The CDR3 DNA is TGTGCCAGTATCGCCGGGGGGGGGAGTGGCGAGCAGTACTTC. Protein: CASIAGGGSGEQYF.

Points on this clonotype: This may be a read error: a much more frequent sequence differs by one nucleotide. This chain uses TRBV19 with TRBJ1-1; perhaps TRBD1 as D (6 bases). The germline gives CDR1 LNHDA, CDR2 SQIVND (reference sequence). CDR3 length: 11 amino acids. CDR3 sequence: CAGRGVQEAFF. CDR3 sequence (DNA): TGTGCCGGTAGGGGGGTACAGGAAGCTTTCTTT.

This clonotype was recorded at least ten times. The V gene is TRBV12-3 or TRBV12-4, the J gene TRBJ1-6; TRBD1 might be the D (5 bases). This CDR3 comprises 15 residues. V was shortened by 6 bases and J by 8 bases, with 17 bases between the two germline ends. The CDR3 loop is CASSLRRDGDSPLHF. CDR3 in DNA: TGTGCCAGCAGCCTCCGCCGGGACGGAGATTCACCCCTCCACTTT.

This chain joins TRBV20-1 and TRBJ2-7; 11 nucleotides agree with TRBD2. The length of the CDR3 is 13 residues. Germline trimming cut 6 bases from V and 5 bases from J; bases unmatched to any gene: 6. Looked up from germline, CDR1 is DFQATT and CDR2 is SNEGSKA (reference sequence). DNA for the CDR3: TGCAGTGCCAAGACTAGCGGGACCCACGAGCAGTACTTC. This sequence encodes CSAKTSGTHEQYF.

This clonotype was recorded many times. The rearrangement links TRBV6-2 or TRBV6-3 to TRBJ1-5; D might be TRBD1 (6 bases). In germline, CDR1 is MNHEY, CDR2 SVGEGT. The CDR3 contains 14 residues. The germline V and J ends were trimmed by 2 bases and 7 bases, with 12 bases remaining between them. The CDR3 is CASSYGGLRQPQHF. The CDR3 region has the DNA TGTGCCAGCAGTTACGGGGGGCTACGACAGCCCCAGCATTTT.

This clonotype was found many times. The CDR3: CASSDGAGFDQPQHF. In DNA form, the CDR3 reads TGTGCCAGCTCCGACGGGGCAGGGTTCGATCAGCCCCAGCATTTT. The V and J genes are TRBV12-3 or TRBV12-4 and TRBJ1-5, with a tentative D call TRBD1 (5 bases). Trimming left V 8 bases short and J 5 bases short, with 19 bases between. CDR3 length equals 15 residues.

The chain is built from TRBV5-4 and TRBJ2-5; D call uncertain. Trimming pared 3 bases from V and 1 base from J, leaving 7 bases between. The CDR3 covers 13 residues. Germline CDR1 is SGHNT and CDR2 is YYREEE (reference sequence). Here the CDR3 reads CASSSTLQETQYF. The DNA of the CDR3 is TGTGCCAGCAGCTCCACACTCCAAGAGACCCAGTACTTC.

This clonotype has a count of ten or more. The V gene is TRBV6-2 or TRBV6-3, the J gene TRBJ2-7; D ambiguous. The V end lost 3 bases, the J end lost 3 bases, and 21 bases lay between the germline ends. CDR3 length: 17 amino acids. Germline CDR1 MNHEY, CDR2 SVGEGT. The CDR3 sequence: CASSYGSRRPPLYEQYF. As DNA, the CDR3 is TGTGCCAGCAGTTATGGGTCTCGTCGACCGCCCCTCTACGAGCAGTACTTC.

The gene calls are TRBV6-5 and TRBJ2-7, with D tentatively TRBD1 (5 bases). The CDR3 is made up of 10 amino acids. V lost 5 bases and J 12 bases, leaving 11 bases between the germline ends. Germline V gene lookup returns CDR1 MNHEY and CDR2 SVGAGI. This CDR3 reads CASSPQGGYF. DNA for the CDR3: TGTGCCAGCAGTCCCCAGGGTGGGTACTTC.

The sample holds many counts of this clonotype. V usage is TRBV7-8 and J usage is TRBJ1-5; D perhaps matches TRBD1 (6 bases). Germline V gene data show CDR1 as SGHVS and CDR2 as FQNEAQ. Deletions cut 2 bases from V and 6 bases from J, with 14 bases between. The CDR3 is 15 residues long. In DNA form, the CDR3 reads TGTGCCAGCAGCTTACGGGCAGGGGAAGGTCAGCCCCAGCATTTT. This sequence encodes CASSLRAGEGQPQHF.

The sample holds a few counts of this clonotype. The chain couples TRBV5-1 to TRBJ1-6, with D tentatively TRBD1 (6 bases). Deletions cut 0 bases from V and 7 bases from J, with 20 bases between. CDR1 is SGHRS and CDR2 is YFSETQ in the germline V gene. This CDR3 has 18 residues. The CDR3 region has the DNA TGCGCCAGCAGCTTGGGCCACAGGGAAGCTTATTGGAATTCACCCCTCCACTTT. Protein: CASSLGHREAYWNSPLHF. The whole variable domain, remainder taken from reference TRBV5-1 and TRBJ1-6, is KAGVTQTPRYLIKTRGQQVTLSCSPISGHRSVSWYQQTPGQGLQFLFEYFSETQRNKGNFPGRFSGRQFSNSRSEMNVSTLELGDSALYLCASSLGHREAYWNSPLHFGNGTRLTVT.

This clonotype was seen many times. This chain uses TRBV12-3 or TRBV12-4 with TRBJ1-5; TRBD1 matches 10 bases. This CDR3 is built from 16 residues. V lost 5 bases, J lost 5 bases, and 9 bases stayed unmatched. The CDR3: CASSPPTGGSDQPQHF. CDR3 DNA sequence: TGTGCCAGCAGTCCCCCGACAGGGGGCTCGGATCAGCCCCAGCATTTT.